The next 27 T cell receptor beta chains were all read from a single sample in a study of shared clonotypes between healthy human individuals. The assay was immunoSEQ multiplex PCR, and TCRdb's table has in-frame clones only and misses some. Of about 1,500,000 clones listed, roughly 96% are singletons. Sequencing was performed on naive CD4+ T cells sorted from blood. Subset of the sample: CD45RA+ positively selected. These receptors were taken from a man aged 25-40 years in good health.

This sequence joins TRBV18 and TRBJ2-5; no reliable D call. The CDR3 loop spans 16 amino acids. Between the trimmed V and J ends, which lost 1 base and 4 bases, there was a span of 16 bases. Germline V gene data show CDR1 as KGHSH and CDR2 as LQKENI. The chain's CDR3 is CASSPLPQRKGETQYF. The CDR3 nucleotides are TGTGCCAGCTCACCACTACCGCAGAGAAAGGGAGAGACCCAGTACTTC.

J is TRBJ2-1 and V is TRBV5-1, with 12 nucleotides matching TRBD2. Germline V gene lookup returns CDR1 SGHRS and CDR2 YFSETQ. V was clipped by 0 bases and J by 6 bases; unmatched bases: 13. The CDR3 contains 19 residues. The CDR3 DNA reads as TGCGCCAGCAGCTTGGTGGCTAGCGGGAGGGGATATTCGGCCAATGAGCAGTTCTTC. Residues: CASSLVASGRGYSANEQFF.

The CDR3 DNA reads TGTGCCATCTCTAGGACTAGCGGGAACCATAAAGAGACCCAGTACTTC. This translates into CAISRTSGNHKETQYF. The chain recombines TRBV2 with TRBJ2-5; 12 bases map to TRBD2. This CDR3 comprises 16 residues. V gave up 10 bases and J gave up 3 bases; unmatched junction bases: 12. Germline-derived CDR1 and CDR2 are SNHLY and FYNNEI.

The V gene is TRBV7-9, the J gene TRBJ2-2, with 12 bases that match TRBD2. The germline V gene has CDR1 SEHNR and CDR2 FQNEAQ (reference sequence). There are 17 residues in the CDR3. The ends lost 5 bases at V and 7 bases at J; junction bases unmatched: 11. CDR3 loop: CASSPTKRGLAGGELFF. CDR3 bases: TGTGCCAGCAGCCCGACAAAGAGGGGACTAGCGGGCGGGGAGCTGTTTTTT.

This chain links TRBV28 with TRBJ1-2, with TRBD1 as a possible D gene (6 bases). CDR1 is MDHEN and CDR2 is SYDVKM in the germline V gene. V was clipped by 4 bases and J by 4 bases, with 19 bases between them. The CDR3 loop spans 16 amino acids. The CDR3 DNA reads TGTGCCAGCAGTTCAACGGGAGGGGGGGCAGGCTATGGCTACACCTTC. Translating it yields CASSSTGGGAGYGYTF.

Only one count was recorded for this clone. V gene TRBV5-6 combines with J gene TRBJ2-7; 7 bases fit TRBD2. Trimming at V came to 6 bases and at J to 2 bases, leaving 17 bases not matched to a gene. This CDR3 has 17 amino acids. CDR1 and CDR2 (germline): SGHDT, YYEEEE. CDR3 amino acids: CASTLRASGAVTYEQYF. In DNA, the CDR3 is TGTGCCAGCACCCTTAGGGCTAGCGGAGCCGTAACCTACGAGCAGTACTTC.

The chain uses TRBV9 and TRBJ2-3, with 10 bases matching TRBD2. V dropped 3 bases and J dropped 3; count of bases not matched to a gene: 22. This CDR3 spans 21 amino acids. Germline values: CDR1 SGDLS, CDR2 YYNGEE. The CDR3 DNA follows: TGTGCCAGCAGCGGAGGGTATCTAGCGGGGGATATGGAGGCCGAGACAGATACGCAGTATTTT. It yields the protein CASSGGYLAGDMEAETDTQYF. Together with reference TRBV9 and TRBJ2-3, the CDR3 gives the full variable domain: DSGVTQTPKHLITATGQRVTLRCSPRSGDLSVYWYQQSLDQGLQFLIQYYNGEERAKGNILERFSAQQFPDLHSELNLSSLELGDSALYFCASSGGYLAGDMEAETDTQYFGPGTRLTVL.

On this clone itself: A junction boundary mismatches the germline segment, possibly from a read error. This chain uses TRBV6-5 with TRBJ2-1, with a weak D call TRBD2 (6 bases). There are 12 residues in the CDR3. Germline assignment: CDR1 MNHEY and CDR2 SVGAGI. In DNA form, the CDR3 reads TGTGCCAGCAGTCACTCCGGGGGAGAGCAGTTCTTC. Translated: CASSHSGGEQFF.

This rearrangement joins TRBV9 to TRBJ1-4; 12 bases line up with TRBD1. The CDR3 loop spans 19 amino acids. V dropped 1 base and J dropped 8; count of bases not matched to a gene: 15. Germline-derived CDR1 and CDR2 are SGDLS and YYNGEE. CDR3 region: CASSVQSVGQGATGEKLFF. The CDR3 DNA reads TGTGCCAGCAGCGTACAGTCGGTGGGACAGGGGGCAACGGGGGAAAAACTGTTTTTT. The entire variable domain, with the rest obtained from reference TRBV9 and TRBJ1-4, is as follows: DSGVTQTPKHLITATGQRVTLRCSPRSGDLSVYWYQQSLDQGLQFLIQYYNGEERAKGNILERFSAQQFPDLHSELNLSSLELGDSALYFCASSVQSVGQGATGEKLFFGSGTQLSVL.

The chain links TRBV28 to TRBJ2-2, with 10 bases aligning to TRBD2. With V trimmed by 4 bases and J by 0 bases, 14 bases remained unmatched. The CDR3 is 20 amino acids. Germline lookup yields CDR1 MDHEN and CDR2 SYDVKM. CDR3 DNA: TGTGCCAGCAGTTACATAGCGGGAGGCCTATTAAAGACGAACACCGGGGAGCTGTTTTTT. Amino acid sequence: CASSYIAGGLLKTNTGELFF. Based on the CDR3 plus reference TRBV28 and TRBJ2-2, the full variable domain is DVKVTQSSRYLVKRTGEKVFLECVQDMDHENMFWYRQDPGLGLRLIYFSYDVKMKEKGDIPEGYSVSREKKERFSLILESASTNQTSMYLCASSYIAGGLLKTNTGELFFGEGSRLTVL.

The CDR3 protein is CASSIALAVDEQFF. The CDR3 bases are TGTGCCAGTAGTATAGCACTAGCGGTAGATGAGCAGTTCTTC. This rearrangement joins TRBV19 to TRBJ2-1, with 8 nucleotides matching TRBD2. The CDR3 is 14 residues long. In germline, CDR1 is LNHDA, CDR2 SQIVND (reference sequence). J was trimmed by 8 bases and V by 1 base; bases with no gene match: 4.

The gene calls are TRBV7-9 and TRBJ2-7, with D perhaps matching TRBD2 (5 bases). V lost 5 bases and J lost 5, with 13 bases in between. The CDR3 sequence is 13 residues long. The germline V gene has CDR1 SEHNR and CDR2 FQNEAQ (reference sequence). Here the CDR3 DNA reads TGTGCCAGCAGCCCCGGGAAGACTCACGAGCAGTACTTC. This sequence encodes CASSPGKTHEQYF. Looking up the rest from reference TRBV7-9 and TRBJ2-7 gives the full variable domain: DTGVSQNPRHKITKRGQNVTFRCDPISEHNRLYWYRQTLGQGPEFLTYFQNEAQLEKSRLLSDRFSAERPKGSFSTLEIQRTEQGDSAMYLCASSPGKTHEQYFGPGTRLTVT.

The chain has TRBV4-3 and TRBJ2-1; D perhaps matches TRBD2 (5 bases). Per germline, CDR1 LGHNA and CDR2 YSLEER. Trimming took off 1 base at V and 9 bases at J, with 13 bases between the two ends. The CDR3 length is 14 residues. CDR3 DNA: TGCGCCAGCAGCCAAGTCACCGGGGTCCGTGAGCAGTTCTTC. It specifies CASSQVTGVREQFF.

This clone showed up just once. The chain employs TRBV5-5 and TRBJ2-1; D is ambiguous. Germline V CDR1 and CDR2: SGHKS, YYEKEE (reference sequence). This CDR3 has 15 residues. The germline V and J ends were trimmed by 4 bases and 0 bases, with 11 bases remaining between them. The chain's CDR3 is CASSGVQLSYNEQFF. In DNA form, the CDR3 reads TGTGCCAGCAGCGGGGTACAGCTCTCCTACAATGAGCAGTTCTTC. Drawing the rest from reference TRBV5-5 and TRBJ2-1, the complete variable domain is DAGVTQSPTHLIKTRGQQVTLRCSPISGHKSVSWYQQVLGQGPQFIFQYYEKEERGRGNFPDRFSARQFPNYSSELNVNALLLGDSALYLCASSGVQLSYNEQFFGPGTRLTVL.

The chain employs TRBV6-1 and TRBJ2-1; 13 nucleotides align to TRBD2. This CDR3 is 16 amino acids long. Germline V gene data show CDR1 as MNHNS and CDR2 as SASEGT. V shed 1 base, J shed 8 bases, and the junction held 5 bases outside the gene matches. The CDR3 nucleotides read TGTGCCAGCAGTGAAGGGACTAGCGGGAGAAGGGATGAGCAGTTCTTC. Amino acid sequence: CASSEGTSGRRDEQFF.

The chain combines TRBV7-8 with TRBJ1-1; D not certain. Per the germline V gene, CDR1 is SGHVS and CDR2 is FQNEAQ. The V end lost 2 bases, the J end lost 3 bases, and 10 bases lay between the germline ends. CDR3 length: 14 amino acids. As DNA, the CDR3 is TGTGCCAGCAGCTTATACAGTTCGGACACTGAAGCTTTCTTT. Its translation is CASSLYSSDTEAFF.

About this clone: Other nucleotide sequences from this sample produce the same CDR3. This chain joins TRBV28 and TRBJ1-5; D call uncertain. The CDR3 spans 12 residues. V was shortened by 5 bases and J by 1 base, with 3 bases between the two germline ends. Germline assignment: CDR1 MDHEN and CDR2 SYDVKM. Here the CDR3 reads CASSGSNQPQHF. DNA for the CDR3: TGTGCCAGCAGTGGAAGCAATCAGCCCCAGCATTTT.

The V gene is TRBV7-9, the J gene TRBJ2-2; D call uncertain. The germline gives CDR1 SEHNR, CDR2 FQNEAQ (reference sequence). The CDR3 loop spans 11 amino acids. Between the trimmed V and J ends, which lost 4 bases and 9 bases, there was a span of 6 bases. CDR3 loop: CASSYGRELFF. The CDR3 nucleotides are TGTGCCAGCAGCTACGGCAGGGAGCTGTTTTTT.

The rearrangement uses TRBV6-5 and TRBJ2-2; 7 bases are shared with TRBD1. Germline CDR1 and CDR2: MNHEY and SVGAGI. The J segment lost 3 bases and the V segment lost 0 bases, leaving 4 bases of the junction unmatched. The CDR3 contains 16 residues. The CDR3: CASSYSTGQYTGELFF. The DNA of the CDR3 is TGTGCCAGCAGTTACTCGACGGGACAGTACACCGGGGAGCTGTTTTTT.

The chain employs TRBV18 and TRBJ2-7, with D perhaps TRBD2 (6 bases). V lost 2 bases to trimming and J lost 0 bases, with 11 bases between them. Germline V lookup: CDR1 KGHSH, CDR2 LQKENI. The CDR3 sequence is 15 residues long. DNA of the CDR3: TGTGCCAGCTCACCAGGCGGGGAGAGCTCCTACGAGCAGTACTTC. It codes for CASSPGGESSYEQYF.

The chain combines TRBV5-1 with TRBJ2-7; perhaps TRBD2 as D (6 bases). The CDR3 covers 14 residues. From germline, CDR1 is SGHRS and CDR2 YFSETQ. Trimming cost V 0 bases and J 6 bases, with 13 bases left between them. CDR3 bases: TGCGCCAGCAGCTTGGGCCTAGCGTCGGGCGAGCAGTACTTC. It is translated as CASSLGLASGEQYF.

The V and J genes are TRBV29-1 and TRBJ2-7, with D possibly being TRBD2 (5 bases). In germline, CDR1 is SQVTM, CDR2 ANQGSEA. The CDR3 sequence is 13 residues long. V lost 6 bases and J 7 bases, leaving 19 bases between the germline ends. CDR3 in amino acids: CSVALVVEREQYF. DNA of the CDR3: TGCAGCGTAGCGCTAGTGGTCGAGCGGGAGCAGTACTTC.

The genes are TRBV27 and TRBJ2-3; TRBD2 matches at 8 bases. V shed 6 bases, J shed 12 bases, and the junction held 17 bases outside the gene matches. CDR1 and CDR2 from the germline V gene are MNHEY and SMNVEV (reference sequence). The CDR3 runs to 15 residues. CDR3 bases: TGTGCCAGCAGATTCATCGCCGGGACTAGAATTTCACAGTATTTT. This gives the protein CASRFIAGTRISQYF.

This clone showed up just once. This chain uses TRBV2 with TRBJ2-7, with unresolved D. Germline V gives CDR1 SNHLY, CDR2 FYNNEI. V was trimmed by 7 bases and J by 2 bases, leaving 12 bases between them. CDR3 length equals 13 residues. DNA for the CDR3: TGTGCCAGCAAGATGATCCTAACCTACGAGCAGTACTTC. As protein: CASKMILTYEQYF.

The rearrangement links TRBV28 to TRBJ2-3; 7 nucleotides line up with TRBD2. The CDR3 loop spans 14 amino acids. Germline V lookup: CDR1 MDHEN, CDR2 SYDVKM. The ends lost 3 bases at V and 1 base at J; junction bases unmatched: 1. The CDR3 reads CASSFREGTDTQYF. The CDR3 nucleotides read TGTGCCAGCAGTTTCCGGGAGGGCACAGATACGCAGTATTTT.

CDR3 in amino acids: CASSPGAIGSAFSYEQYF. CDR3 bases: TGCGCCAGCAGTCCCGGGGCCATCGGAAGCGCCTTCTCCTACGAGCAGTACTTC. The rearrangement uses TRBV5-1 and TRBJ2-7, with D tentatively TRBD1 or TRBD2 (5 bases each). CDR3 length equals 18 residues. The V and J ends lost 5 bases and 0 bases respectively, with 24 bases between them. Germline values: CDR1 SGHRS, CDR2 YFSETQ.

The chain has TRBV28 and TRBJ1-1, with 7 bases aligning to TRBD1. This CDR3 has 14 amino acids. Germline V gene data show CDR1 as MDHEN and CDR2 as SYDVKM. J gave up 5 bases and V 2 bases, and 5 bases lay outside the gene matches. As DNA, the CDR3 is TGTGCCAGCAGTTTACAGGGACAGCCAACTGAAGCTTTCTTT. Translated: CASSLQGQPTEAFF. The variable domain in full, completed from reference TRBV28 and TRBJ1-1, reads DVKVTQSSRYLVKRTGEKVFLECVQDMDHENMFWYRQDPGLGLRLIYFSYDVKMKEKGDIPEGYSVSREKKERFSLILESASTNQTSMYLCASSLQGQPTEAFFGQGTRLTVV.